The next 23 T cell receptor beta chains were all read from a single sample in a study of cytomegalovirus exposure and HLA in healthy donors. In the PCR, 60 Vbeta and 13 Jbeta primers were used. Clones were read by immunoSEQ multiplex PCR, and TCRdb kept only the in-frame ones, dropping some. The data show some 130,000 clones, with over 75% seen just once and approximately 4.3% held by the top ten. Input material: PBMCs. Receptor source: a young man in good health.

V and J are TRBV6-5 and TRBJ2-5; perhaps TRBD1 as D (6 bases). Trimming left V 2 bases short and J 1 base short, with 14 bases between. Germline V CDR1 and CDR2: MNHEY, SVGAGI. The CDR3 totals 16 residues. The CDR3 spells CASSYHHSTGQETQYF. The CDR3 coding sequence is TGTGCCAGCAGTTACCACCACTCGACAGGCCAAGAGACCCAGTACTTC.

The V and J genes are TRBV11-3 and TRBJ1-1; TRBD1 aligns across 8 bases. CDR1 is SGHNT and CDR2 is YENEEA in the germline V gene. The ends lost 5 bases at V and 5 bases at J; junction bases unmatched: 10. The CDR3 covers 15 residues. The CDR3 loop reads CASSPQGQASTEAFF. The CDR3 DNA follows: TGTGCCAGCAGCCCTCAGGGACAGGCCTCGACTGAAGCTTTCTTT.

This clone was counted a few times. Written as DNA, the CDR3 is TGTGCCAGCAGCCCAGGGTTCCAGGGCTACACCTTC. Protein product: CASSPGFQGYTF. The chain is built from TRBV5-6 and TRBJ1-2, with a possible D match to TRBD1 (5 bases). In germline, CDR1 is SGHDT, CDR2 YYEEEE. CDR3 size: 12 residues. V was cut by 4 bases and J by 8 bases, with 12 bases left in between.

The genes are TRBV7-8 and TRBJ2-7, with D hard to call. Trimming took 3 bases from V and 4 from J, leaving 13 bases between them. The CDR3 contains 14 residues. CDR1 and CDR2 from the germline V gene are SGHVS and FQNEAQ. This CDR3 reads CASSFPETAYEQYF. The CDR3 DNA is TGTGCCAGCAGCTTCCCGGAAACAGCTTACGAGCAGTACTTC. The full variable domain, rest sourced from reference TRBV7-8 and TRBJ2-7, is GAGVSQSPRYKVAKRGQDVALRCDPISGHVSLFWYQQALGQGPEFLTYFQNEAQLDKSGLPSDRFFAERPEGSVSTLKIQRTQQEDSAVYLCASSFPETAYEQYFGPGTRLTVT.

This clone was seen a few times. The chain links TRBV2 to TRBJ2-1, with 12 bases identical to TRBD2. The J segment lost 15 bases and the V segment lost 9 bases, leaving 15 bases of the junction unmatched. Germline loops: CDR1 SNHLY, CDR2 FYNNEI. This CDR3 has 14 amino acids. The CDR3 coding sequence is TGTGCCAGTAGAGATACTAGCGGGAGGTCGACTCCGTTCTTC. Its protein product is CASRDTSGRSTPFF. Full variable domain (missing parts from reference TRBV2 and TRBJ2-1): EPEVTQTPSHQVTQMGQEVILRCVPISNHLYFYWYRQILGQKVEFLVSFYNNEISEKSEIFDDQFSVERPDGSNFTLKIRSTKLEDSAMYFCASRDTSGRSTPFFGPGTRLTVL.

This CDR3 reads CASSLGLLAGGPQETQYF. DNA for the CDR3: TGCGCCAGCAGCTTGGGACTGTTGGCGGGAGGACCACAAGAGACCCAGTACTTC. The gene calls are TRBV5-1 and TRBJ2-5; 8 nucleotides agree with TRBD2. The germline V gene has CDR1 SGHRS and CDR2 YFSETQ. This CDR3 contains 18 residues. V dropped 0 bases and J dropped 2; count of bases not matched to a gene: 12.

The rearrangement joins TRBV28 to TRBJ2-7; the D gene is possibly TRBD2 (6 bases). This CDR3 contains 13 residues. Germline V gene lookup returns CDR1 MDHEN and CDR2 SYDVKM. Trimming took off 5 bases at V and 3 bases at J, with 11 bases between the two ends. CDR3 bases: TGTGCCAGCAGTCCCGGGACTCACTACGAGCAGTACTTC. As protein: CASSPGTHYEQYF.

The chain combines TRBV19 with TRBJ2-2; 13 nucleotides agree with TRBD2. Germline CDR1 is LNHDA and CDR2 is SQIVND (reference sequence). Losses at the gene ends were 6 bases for V and 7 bases for J; bases not matched to a gene: 5. This CDR3 contains 15 residues. The CDR3 nucleotides are TGTGCCAGTAGGTCGGGACTAGCGGGATTCGGGGAGCTGTTTTTT. Translated: CASRSGLAGFGELFF.

There are a few counts of this clone. CDR3 bases: TGTGCCAGCAGTTTCGGGAGGGCTTACAATGAGCAGTTCTTC. Protein sequence: CASSFGRAYNEQFF. V gene TRBV27 combines with J gene TRBJ2-1; TRBD2 matches at 8 bases. V lost 3 bases, J lost 4 bases, and 2 bases stayed unmatched. The CDR3 sequence is 14 residues long. Germline loops: CDR1 MNHEY, CDR2 SMNVEV (reference sequence).

This clone was found a few times. In DNA form, the CDR3 reads TGTGCCAGCAGCTTAGGTCCGCCCCGGGGCAATCAGCCCCAGCATTTT. The encoded protein is CASSLGPPRGNQPQHF. V is TRBV7-9 and J is TRBJ1-5, with D unclear. The germline CDR1 and CDR2 sequences are SEHNR and FQNEAQ (reference sequence). Trimming took 1 base from V and 2 from J, leaving 12 bases between them. This CDR3 contains 16 residues.

This chain uses TRBV5-6 with TRBJ2-3; tentative D call: TRBD1 (6 bases). Germline-derived CDR1 and CDR2 are SGHDT and YYEEEE. This CDR3 is 15 amino acids long. The V end lost 6 bases, the J end lost 4 bases, and 18 bases lay between the germline ends. This CDR3 reads CASTHQGLVADTQYF. CDR3 in DNA: TGTGCCAGCACCCACCAGGGGTTGGTCGCAGATACGCAGTATTTT.

The chain couples TRBV6-5 to TRBJ2-5; 9 nucleotides match TRBD1. This CDR3 has 14 residues. The ends lost 1 base at V and 5 bases at J; junction bases unmatched: 2. CDR1 and CDR2 (germline): MNHEY, SVGAGI. In DNA form, the CDR3 reads TGTGCCAGCAGTTACTACACAGGGGGCGAGACCCAGTACTTC. It specifies CASSYYTGGETQYF.

This chain joins TRBV2 and TRBJ2-3, with D perhaps TRBD2 (6 bases). Germline loops: CDR1 SNHLY, CDR2 FYNNEI. The CDR3 sequence is 12 residues long. Deletions cut 6 bases from V and 6 bases from J, with 10 bases between. In DNA form, the CDR3 reads TGTGCCAGCAGCTACACTAGCGATACGCAGTATTTT. Translation: CASSYTSDTQYF.

In its sample, this clone was seen a few times. The chain couples TRBV9 to TRBJ2-1, with TRBD1 matching 9 bases. The CDR3 loop spans 14 amino acids. Germline trimming cut 0 bases from V and 9 bases from J; bases unmatched to any gene: 4. Germline V gene lookup returns CDR1 SGDLS and CDR2 YYNGEE. CDR3 residues: CASSVGYRGREQFF. The CDR3 DNA reads as TGTGCCAGCAGCGTAGGGTACAGGGGGCGTGAGCAGTTCTTC. Together with reference TRBV9 and TRBJ2-1, the CDR3 gives the full variable domain: DSGVTQTPKHLITATGQRVTLRCSPRSGDLSVYWYQQSLDQGLQFLIQYYNGEERAKGNILERFSAQQFPDLHSELNLSSLELGDSALYFCASSVGYRGREQFFGPGTRLTVL.

The CDR3 protein is CASKPGTGDNSPLHF. The CDR3 DNA reads as TGTGCCAGCAAACCGGGGACAGGGGATAATTCACCCCTCCACTTT. The chain couples TRBV27 to TRBJ1-6; TRBD1 matches at 10 bases. The CDR3 covers 15 residues. Germline V gives CDR1 MNHEY, CDR2 SMNVEV (reference sequence). The V and J ends lost 7 bases and 5 bases, in that order; junction bases with no gene match: 5.

V and J are TRBV6-5 and TRBJ1-5, with D maybe TRBD1 (5 bases). The CDR3 covers 16 residues. Trimming left V 4 bases short and J 6 bases short, with 19 bases between. Germline assignment: CDR1 MNHEY and CDR2 SVGAGI. CDR3 coding DNA: TGTGCCAGCAGTTCGTCGGAGGGGCGAAGGGGTCAGCCCCAGCATTTT. This translates into CASSSSEGRRGQPQHF.

V is TRBV6-4 and J is TRBJ2-1; TRBD1 matches 8 bases. Germline values: CDR1 MRHNA, CDR2 SNTAGT. The CDR3 length is 16 residues. Trimming cost V 4 bases and J 7 bases; bases outside gene matches: 12. CDR3 sequence (DNA): TGTGCCAGCAGTGGGCCCGGGACAGGTGGGGCTAATGAGCAGTTCTTC. Translated, it gives CASSGPGTGGANEQFF.

The chain has TRBV28 and TRBJ2-1; D may be TRBD2 (6 bases). The germline gives CDR1 MDHEN, CDR2 SYDVKM. The V gene lost 5 bases and the J gene lost 2 bases, with 13 bases spanning the gap. The CDR3 totals 15 residues. The CDR3 sequence: CASSQTRVAYNEQFF. The CDR3 nucleotides read TGTGCCAGCAGTCAGACTAGGGTAGCCTACAATGAGCAGTTCTTC. The full variable domain, its missing parts supplied by reference TRBV28 and TRBJ2-1, is DVKVTQSSRYLVKRTGEKVFLECVQDMDHENMFWYRQDPGLGLRLIYFSYDVKMKEKGDIPEGYSVSREKKERFSLILESASTNQTSMYLCASSQTRVAYNEQFFGPGTRLTVL.

The CDR3 protein is CASSYGTSGTSYEQYF. The DNA for the CDR3 is TGTGCCAGCAGTTACGGGACTAGCGGGACCTCCTACGAGCAGTACTTC. V usage is TRBV6-5 and J usage is TRBJ2-7, with 13 bases aligning to TRBD2. Germline CDR1 is MNHEY and CDR2 is SVGAGI. This CDR3 is 16 amino acids long. J gave up 0 bases and V 2 bases, and 1 base lay outside the gene matches.

The J gene is TRBJ2-7, the V gene TRBV28, with 9 nucleotides matching TRBD2. Germline V gene lookup returns CDR1 MDHEN and CDR2 SYDVKM. Germline trimming cut 3 bases from V and 6 bases from J; bases unmatched to any gene: 6. The CDR3 is 14 residues long. The DNA for the CDR3 is TGTGCCAGCAGTTTTGGCGGGAGGGCCGGCGAGCAGTACTTC. Amino acids: CASSFGGRAGEQYF. Combining the CDR3 with reference TRBV28 and TRBJ2-7 gives the whole variable domain DVKVTQSSRYLVKRTGEKVFLECVQDMDHENMFWYRQDPGLGLRLIYFSYDVKMKEKGDIPEGYSVSREKKERFSLILESASTNQTSMYLCASSFGGRAGEQYFGPGTRLTVT.

The rearrangement links TRBV28 to TRBJ2-2; the D gene is possibly TRBD1 (6 bases). The CDR3 runs to 14 residues. CDR1 MDHEN and CDR2 SYDVKM come from the germline V gene. Between the trimmed V and J ends, which lost 4 bases and 2 bases, there was a span of 8 bases. The CDR3 region has the DNA TGTGCCAGCAGTTACGGGACAAACACCGGGGAGCTGTTTTTT. It specifies CASSYGTNTGELFF.

V and J are TRBV30 and TRBJ1-5; D is unresolved. Germline V CDR1 and CDR2: GTSNPN, SVGIG (reference sequence). V dropped 3 bases and J dropped 0 bases, with 9 bases sitting between them. This CDR3 region has 14 residues. CDR3 loop: CAWRGAYSNQPQHF. The CDR3 region has the DNA TGTGCCTGGAGAGGAGCCTATAGCAATCAGCCCCAGCATTTT.

The J gene is TRBJ2-4, the V gene TRBV19; 16 positions agree with TRBD2. Germline V CDR1 and CDR2: LNHDA, SQIVND (reference sequence). CDR3 length equals 18 residues. V was pared by 4 bases and J by 1 base, with 4 bases of the junction left unmatched. This CDR3 is CASSTGTSGRAAKNIQYF. CDR3 DNA sequence: TGTGCCAGTAGTACCGGGACTAGCGGGAGGGCCGCCAAAAACATTCAGTACTTC.